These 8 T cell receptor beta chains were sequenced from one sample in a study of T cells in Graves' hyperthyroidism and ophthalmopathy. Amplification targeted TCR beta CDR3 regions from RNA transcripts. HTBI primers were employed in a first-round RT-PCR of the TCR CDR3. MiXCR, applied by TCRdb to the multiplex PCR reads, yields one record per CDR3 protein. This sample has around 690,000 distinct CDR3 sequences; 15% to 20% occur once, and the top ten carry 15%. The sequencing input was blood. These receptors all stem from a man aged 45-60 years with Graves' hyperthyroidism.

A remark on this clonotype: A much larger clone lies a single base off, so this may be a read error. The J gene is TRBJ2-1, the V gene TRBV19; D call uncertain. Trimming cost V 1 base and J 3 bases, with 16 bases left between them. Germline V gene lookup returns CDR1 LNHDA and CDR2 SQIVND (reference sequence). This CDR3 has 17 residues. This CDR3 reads CASSIGAGTNVYNEQFF. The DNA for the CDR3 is TGTGCCAGTAGTATAGGAGCCGGCACGAACGTCTACAATGAGCAGTTCTTC. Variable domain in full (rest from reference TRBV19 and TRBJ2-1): DGGITQSPKYLFRKEGQNVTLSCEQNLNHDAMYWYRQDPGQGLRLIYYSQIVNDFQKGDIAEGYSVSREKKESFPLTVTSAQKNPTAFYLCASSIGAGTNVYNEQFFGPGTRLTVL.

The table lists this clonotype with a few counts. CDR3: CASSPGPSYNEQFF. The CDR3 DNA is TGCGCCAGCAGCCCGGGACCTTCATACAATGAGCAGTTCTTC. J is TRBJ2-1 and V is TRBV4-1; D may match TRBD1 or TRBD2 (5 bases each). The V gene's germline CDR1 is MGHRA and CDR2 YSYEKL. CDR3 size: 14 residues. The V end was cut by 4 bases, the J end by 4 bases, with 11 bases between.

Here the CDR3 reads CASSVEWREAGGELFF. DNA for the CDR3: TGTGCCAGCAGCGTAGAATGGAGGGAGGCGGGCGGGGAGCTGTTTTTT. The rearrangement uses TRBV9 and TRBJ2-2; D may be TRBD2 (6 bases). V dropped 0 bases and J dropped 7 bases, with 16 bases sitting between them. Germline V CDR1 and CDR2: SGDLS, YYNGEE. This CDR3 is 16 amino acids long.

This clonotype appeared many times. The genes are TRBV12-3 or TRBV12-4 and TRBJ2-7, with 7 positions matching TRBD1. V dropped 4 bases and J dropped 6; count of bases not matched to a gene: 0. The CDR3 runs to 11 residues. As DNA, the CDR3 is TGTGCCAGCAGTTCAGGGGGCGAGCAGTACTTC. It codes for CASSSGGEQYF.

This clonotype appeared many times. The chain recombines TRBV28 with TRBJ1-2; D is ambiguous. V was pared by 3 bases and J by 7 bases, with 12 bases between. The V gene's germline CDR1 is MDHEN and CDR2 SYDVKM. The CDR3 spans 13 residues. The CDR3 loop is CASSFRGMGGYTF. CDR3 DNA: TGTGCCAGCAGTTTTCGAGGGATGGGTGGCTACACCTTC.

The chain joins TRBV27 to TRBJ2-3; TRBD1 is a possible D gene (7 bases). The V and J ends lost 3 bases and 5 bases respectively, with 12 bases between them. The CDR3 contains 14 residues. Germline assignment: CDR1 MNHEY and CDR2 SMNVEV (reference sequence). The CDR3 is CASSFRGAGDTQYF. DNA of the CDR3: TGTGCCAGCAGTTTCAGGGGGGCAGGAGATACGCAGTATTTT.

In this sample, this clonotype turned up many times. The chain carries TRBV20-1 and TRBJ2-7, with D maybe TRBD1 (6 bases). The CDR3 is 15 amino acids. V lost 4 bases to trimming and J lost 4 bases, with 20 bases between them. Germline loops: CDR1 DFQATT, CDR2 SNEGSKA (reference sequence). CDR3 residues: CSATNPGAGAYEQYF. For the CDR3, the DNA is TGCAGTGCTACCAACCCTGGGGCAGGGGCTTACGAGCAGTACTTC.

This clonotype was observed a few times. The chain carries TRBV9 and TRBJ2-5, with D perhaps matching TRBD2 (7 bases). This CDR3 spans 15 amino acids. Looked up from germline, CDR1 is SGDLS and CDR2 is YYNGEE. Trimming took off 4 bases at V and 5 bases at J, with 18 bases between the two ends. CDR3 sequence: CASSPGGTRGETQYF. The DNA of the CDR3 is TGTGCCAGCAGCCCCGGGGGGACAAGAGGGGAGACCCAGTACTTC.